The TCR beta chain described here comes from a study of metastatic and nonmetastatic thyroid tumors. MiXCR re-clonotyped the PCR reads for TCRdb. Among tens of thousands of clones listed, around 14% were seen once. All patients were treatment-naive before thyroid surgery. This CDR3 has 17 residues. Germline V gene data show CDR1 as LGHDT and CDR2 as YNNKEL (reference sequence). The germline V and J ends were trimmed by 1 base and 3 bases, with 16 bases remaining between them. This clone was counted many times. Sequenced sample: blood. The sequence came from a male donor with papillary thyroid cancer or a benign thyroid nodule (not recorded which). Some clones in this sample may be carry-over from other donors' samples. The rearrangement links TRBV3-1 to TRBJ1-5; D is uncertain. The CDR3 sequence: CASSQGLTETFNQPQHF. CDR3 coding DNA: TGTGCCAGCAGCCAAGGTCTCACAGAAACTTTCAATCAGCCCCAGCATTTT.